This T cell receptor (beta chain) appears in the sequencing data of a study of blood T cell repertoires in COVID-19 (dated by TCRdb to 2020 to 2022). For the wider study: Samples covering the acute and convalescent phases of COVID-19 were provided by collaborators in the United States, Italy and Spain. The repertoires were released in a freely available public database intended as a resource for research on the immune response to SARS-CoV-2. Subjects who had been exposed to COVID-19, were actively infected with it, or had recovered from it provided the deeply sampled blood TCRbeta repertoires that made up the dataset. The material from the prospective study consisted of cDNA or gDNA derived from T cells, B-cell-depleted T cells, or PBMCs. Where HLA class I and class II types were available, the types were taken from metadata supplied by the sample provider, not from assay-based typing. The samples were drawn from two sources: the first 160 participants of the ongoing ImmuneRACE study, and some 1,300 subjects contributed by 6 global collaborators. A de-identified subject ID, COVID-19 status, age in years and sex were almost always included in the sample metadata. What the work shows at the level of the full study, not this receptor alone: How much clinical and demographic metadata was included differed by source and by participant, and the metadata was provided uncurated.

The immunoSEQ Assay, a bias-controlled multiplex PCR, was used to amplify TCRbeta CDR3 regions from genomic DNA. Turning to the authors' computational methods: The number of nucleated cells in each sample was estimated by amplification of reference gene primers within the assay. To quantify the absolute abundance of each unique TCRbeta CDR3 rearrangement, sequence reads were collapsed and filtered. Productive Simpson clonality was computed per sample as the square root of Simpson's diversity index over productive rearrangements. Imported from immuneACCESS, the table was reduced by TCRdb to in-frame sequences with V and J called. These copies leave out some clones; in studies compared against another copy, an unresolved V gene accounts for under half, and the cause of the remainder is not known. For V, J and clone size, that table is used; D and trimming come from the DNA. Across this sample there are 43,000 or so clones, with roughly 87% seen only once. The ten largest clones capture 15% to 17% of the sample.

The germline V gene specifies SGDLS as CDR1 and YYNGEE as CDR2. The CDR3 sequence holds 16 residues, the cysteine and phenylalanine included. Kept here is only the CDR3 DNA, which spans 48 bases and is read in frame from base 1. The germline ends are 18 bases apart after V is trimmed by 2 bases and J by 4 bases. Regarding this clone: Its antigen target is currently unknown. Base qualities are not recorded, but no much larger clone differs from it by a single base.

The collaborating institutions used their own protocols to collect whole blood in K2EDTA tubes. For TCRbeta analysis, collaborators shipped samples as frozen whole blood, isolated PBMCs, or DNA extracted from either of those sample types. The sequenced material came from peripheral blood. The receptor comes from a man in his sixties with active COVID-19. The chain was built from TRBV9 and TRBJ2-5; the D segment cannot be called with confidence. The CDR3 is CASSVGSIRGRETQYF. DNA sequence: TGTGCCAGCAGCGTTGGCTCGATAAGAGGCAGAGAGACCCAGTACTTC.